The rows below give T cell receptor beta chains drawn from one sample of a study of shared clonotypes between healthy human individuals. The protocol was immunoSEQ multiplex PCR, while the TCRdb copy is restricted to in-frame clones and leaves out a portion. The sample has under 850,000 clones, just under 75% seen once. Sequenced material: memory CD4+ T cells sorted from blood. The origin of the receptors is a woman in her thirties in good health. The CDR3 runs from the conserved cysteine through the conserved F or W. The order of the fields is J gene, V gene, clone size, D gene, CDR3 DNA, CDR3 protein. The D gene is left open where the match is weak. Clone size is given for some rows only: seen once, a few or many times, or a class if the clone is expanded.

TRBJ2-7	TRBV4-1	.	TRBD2	TGCGCCAGCAGCCAAGAGGGGGCGGGAGGGAAATACGAGCAGTACTTC	CASSQEGAGGKYEQYF
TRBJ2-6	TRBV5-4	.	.	TGTGCCAGCAGCTCCAGGCACTCTGGGGCCAACGTCCTGACTTTC	CASSSRHSGANVLTF
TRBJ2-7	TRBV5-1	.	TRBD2	TGCGCCAGCAGCCCGGGACTATTCGAGCAGTACTTC	CASSPGLFEQYF
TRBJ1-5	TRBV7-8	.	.	TGTGCCAGCAGCTTAGGTGGCAGGGATGCTCAGCCCCAGCATTTT	CASSLGGRDAQPQHF
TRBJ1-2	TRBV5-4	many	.	TGTGCCAGCAGCTTCCTGGGGGCGTATTTATATGGCTACACCTTC	CASSFLGAYLYGYTF
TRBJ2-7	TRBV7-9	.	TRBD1	TGTGCCAGCAGCAACTCGGACAGGGGGCGCGAGCAGTACTTC	CASSNSDRGREQYF
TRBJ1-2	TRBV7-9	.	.	TGTGCCAGCAGCTTGGGCGGACGCGGCTATGGCTACACCTTC	CASSLGGRGYGYTF
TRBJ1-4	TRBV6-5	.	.	TGTGCCAGCAGTGAAGGGGGGAATGAAAAACTGTTTTTT	CASSEGGNEKLFF
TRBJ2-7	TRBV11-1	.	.	TGTGCCAGCAGCTTAGGGGGCTCCGCGGTAGGCGAGCAGTACTTC	CASSLGGSAVGEQYF
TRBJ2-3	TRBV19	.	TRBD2	TGTGCCAGTAGTATAGGGACTAGACCAGATACGCAGTATTTT	CASSIGTRPDTQYF
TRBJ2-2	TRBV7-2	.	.	TGTGCCAGCAGCCGACAGACTAGTACCTCCGGGGAGCTGTTTTTT	CASSRQTSTSGELFF
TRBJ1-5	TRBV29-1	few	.	TGCAGCGTTGTGTCGAATCTGGGTCAGCCCCAGCATTTT	CSVVSNLGQPQHF
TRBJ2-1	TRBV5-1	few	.	TGCGCCAGCAGCTTCGAATTCAATGAGCAGTTCTTC	CASSFEFNEQFF
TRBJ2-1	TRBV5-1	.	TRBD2	TGCGCCAGCAGCTTAAGGGGACTAGATAATGACAATGAGCAGTTCTTC	CASSLRGLDNDNEQFF
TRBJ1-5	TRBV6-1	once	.	TGTGCCAGCAGTGAAGCACGGCAGAGTTTATATAGCAATCAGCCCCAGCATTTT	CASSEARQSLYSNQPQHF
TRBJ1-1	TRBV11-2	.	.	TGTGCCAGCAGCTCCGACCTGGGAAACACTGAAGCTTTCTTT	CASSSDLGNTEAFF
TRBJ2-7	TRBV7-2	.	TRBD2	TGTGCCAGCAGTTACCAAGCGGGGGTACTCTACGAGCAGTACTTC	CASSYQAGVLYEQYF
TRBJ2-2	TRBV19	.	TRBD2	TGTGCCAGTAGTATCCCAGCGGGGGAGTGGGGGGAGCTGTTTTTT	CASSIPAGEWGELFF
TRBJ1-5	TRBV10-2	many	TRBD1	TGCGCCAGCAGTGAGATGGACAGGGGGCTTAATCAGCCCCAGCATTTT	CASSEMDRGLNQPQHF
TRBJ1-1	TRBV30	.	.	TGTGCCTGGAGTAGGGACGGTTTGAACACTGAAGCTTTCTTT	CAWSRDGLNTEAFF
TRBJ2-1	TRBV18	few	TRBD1	TGTGCCAGCGCCCCCGGGACAGGGAATGAGCAGTTCTTC	CASAPGTGNEQFF
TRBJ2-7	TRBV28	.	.	TGTGCCAGCAGTCGGACTTTCTCCTACGAGCAGTACTTC	CASSRTFSYEQYF
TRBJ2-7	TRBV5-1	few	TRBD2	TGCGCCAGCACCTTTAGCGGGAGGAGCTCCTACGAGCAGTACTTC	CASTFSGRSSYEQYF
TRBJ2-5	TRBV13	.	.	TGTGCCAGCAGCTCGACAGGTTTCGGGATGCTACAAGAGACCCAGTACTTC	CASSSTGFGMLQETQYF
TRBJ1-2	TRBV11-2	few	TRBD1	TGTGCCAGCACCCCAGGAGGGGGCGAAGGCTACACCTTC	CASTPGGGEGYTF
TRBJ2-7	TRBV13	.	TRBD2	TGTGCCAGCAGCTTATTTAAGTCTAGCGGGAGGGCCCACGAGCAGTACTTC	CASSLFKSSGRAHEQYF
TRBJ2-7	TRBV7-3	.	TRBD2	TGTGCCAGCAGCCCACCCGGGACTAGGATCTCCTACGAGCAGTACTTC	CASSPPGTRISYEQYF
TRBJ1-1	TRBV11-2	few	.	TGTGCCAGCAGCTTACCAGGGCTGAACACTGAAGCTTTCTTT	CASSLPGLNTEAFF
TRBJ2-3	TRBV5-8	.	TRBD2	TGTGCCAGCAGCACGGGGACTAGCGGGAGTAGGAATACGCAGTATTTT	CASSTGTSGSRNTQYF
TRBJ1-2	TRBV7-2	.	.	TGTGCCAGCAGCGCCACAGGGTGGGTTAACTATGGCTACACCTTC	CASSATGWVNYGYTF
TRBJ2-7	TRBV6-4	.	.	TGTGCCAGCAGGGGGCGGTCTGGGGGAACCTACGAGCAGTACTTC	CASRGRSGGTYEQYF
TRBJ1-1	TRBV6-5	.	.	TGTGCCAGCAGTTACTGGGAATCCACTGAAGCTTTCTTT	CASSYWESTEAFF
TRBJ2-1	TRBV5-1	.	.	TGCGCCAGCAGCTTCAAAAATGAGCAGTTCTTC	CASSFKNEQFF
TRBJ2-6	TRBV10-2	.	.	TGCGCCAGCAGTGTTGTATTGGGCCAACTGACTTTC	CASSVVLGQLTF
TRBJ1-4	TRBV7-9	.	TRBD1	TGTGCCAGCAGCTTAGCGGAGGGGGCATTTGAAAAACTGTTTTTT	CASSLAEGAFEKLFF
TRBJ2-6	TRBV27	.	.	TGTGCCAGCAGACGGAGCTCTGGGGCCAACGTCCTGACTTTC	CASRRSSGANVLTF